This record concerns one TCR beta chain sequence. This sample is drawn from a study of cytomegalovirus exposure and HLA in healthy donors. The CDR3 consists of 15 residues. Germline V gene data show CDR1 as MNHNS and CDR2 as SASEGT. Deletions cut 4 bases from V and 4 bases from J, with 17 bases between. PCR involved 60 Vbeta and 13 Jbeta primers. Libraries were prepared by immunoSEQ multiplex PCR; TCRdb keeps only in-frame clonotypes and omits some of them. The profile shows about 270,000 clones, under 80% of them singletons. The clonotype was recovered from a female donor in good health and CMV-seronegative. The sample comprised PBMCs. V is TRBV6-1 and J is TRBJ2-7; tentative D call: TRBD2 (6 bases). The CDR3 loop is CASSVRGGTAYEQYF. The CDR3 DNA follows: TGTGCCAGCAGTGTGCGGGGCGGAACTGCTTACGAGCAGTACTTC.